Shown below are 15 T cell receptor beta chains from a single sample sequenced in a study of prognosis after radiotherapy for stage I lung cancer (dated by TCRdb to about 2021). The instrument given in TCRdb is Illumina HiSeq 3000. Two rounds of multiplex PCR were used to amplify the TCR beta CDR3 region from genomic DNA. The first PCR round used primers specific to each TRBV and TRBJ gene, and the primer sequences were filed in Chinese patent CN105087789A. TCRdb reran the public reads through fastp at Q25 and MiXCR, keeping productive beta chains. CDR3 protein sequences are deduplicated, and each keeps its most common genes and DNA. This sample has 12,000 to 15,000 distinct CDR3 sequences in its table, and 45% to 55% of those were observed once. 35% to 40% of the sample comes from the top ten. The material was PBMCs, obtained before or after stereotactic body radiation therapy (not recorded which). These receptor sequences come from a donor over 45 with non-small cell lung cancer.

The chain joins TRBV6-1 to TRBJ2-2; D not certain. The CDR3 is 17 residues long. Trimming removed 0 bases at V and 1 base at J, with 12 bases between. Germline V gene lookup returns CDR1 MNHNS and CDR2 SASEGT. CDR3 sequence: CASSEAHILLNTGELFF. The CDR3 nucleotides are TGTGCCAGCAGTGAAGCGCATATACTCCTGAACACCGGGGAGCTGTTTTTT.

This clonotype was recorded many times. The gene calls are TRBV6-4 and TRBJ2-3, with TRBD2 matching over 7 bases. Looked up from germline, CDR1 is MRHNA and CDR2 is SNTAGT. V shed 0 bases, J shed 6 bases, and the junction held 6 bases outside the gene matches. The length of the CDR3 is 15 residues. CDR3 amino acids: CASSDSSGGGDTQYF. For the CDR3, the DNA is TGTGCCAGCAGTGACTCGTCGGGGGGTGGGGATACGCAGTATTTT.

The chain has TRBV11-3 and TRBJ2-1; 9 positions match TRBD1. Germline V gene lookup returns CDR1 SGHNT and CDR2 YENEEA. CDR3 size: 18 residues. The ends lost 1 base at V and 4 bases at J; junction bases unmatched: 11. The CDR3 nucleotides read TGTGCCAGCAGCTTAGGTCACAGGGGGCAAACGTATTACAATGAGCAGTTCTTC. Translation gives CASSLGHRGQTYYNEQFF.

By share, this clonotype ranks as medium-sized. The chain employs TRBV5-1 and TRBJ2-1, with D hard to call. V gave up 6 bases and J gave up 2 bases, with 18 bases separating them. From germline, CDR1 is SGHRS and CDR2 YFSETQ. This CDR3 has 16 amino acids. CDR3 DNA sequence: TGCGCCAGCACATGGGAATCTGCAGACGCCTACAATGAGCAGTTCTTC. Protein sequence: CASTWESADAYNEQFF.

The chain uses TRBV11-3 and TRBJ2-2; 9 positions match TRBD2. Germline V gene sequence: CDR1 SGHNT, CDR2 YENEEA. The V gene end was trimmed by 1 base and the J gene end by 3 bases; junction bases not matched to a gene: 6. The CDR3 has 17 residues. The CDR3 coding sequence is TGTGCCAGCAGCTTAGGTATAGTAGCGGGAGACACCGGGGAGCTGTTTTTT. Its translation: CASSLGIVAGDTGELFF.

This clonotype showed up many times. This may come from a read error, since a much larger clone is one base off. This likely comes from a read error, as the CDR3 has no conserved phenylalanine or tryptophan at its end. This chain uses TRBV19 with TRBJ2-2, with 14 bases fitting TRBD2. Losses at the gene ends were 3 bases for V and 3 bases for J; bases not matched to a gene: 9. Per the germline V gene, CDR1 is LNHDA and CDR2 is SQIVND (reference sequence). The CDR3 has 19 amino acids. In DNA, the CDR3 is TGTGCCAGTAGTATGCGGGGACTAGCGGGAGATCTGTACACCGGGGAGCTGTTTTCT. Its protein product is CASSMRGLAGDLYTGELFS.

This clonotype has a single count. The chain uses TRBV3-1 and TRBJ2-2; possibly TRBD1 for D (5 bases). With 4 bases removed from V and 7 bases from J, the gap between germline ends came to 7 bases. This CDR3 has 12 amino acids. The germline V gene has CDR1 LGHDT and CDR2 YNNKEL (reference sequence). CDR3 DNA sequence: TGTGCCAGCAGCCGGGGCGGCGGGGAGCTGTTTTTT. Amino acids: CASSRGGGELFF.

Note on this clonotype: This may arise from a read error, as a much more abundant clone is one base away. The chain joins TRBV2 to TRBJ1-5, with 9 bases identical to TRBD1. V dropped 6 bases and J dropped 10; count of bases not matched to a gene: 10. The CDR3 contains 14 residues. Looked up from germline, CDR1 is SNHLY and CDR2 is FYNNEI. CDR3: CASSRTGEGHPQHF. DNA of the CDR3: TGTGCCAGCAGCCGGACAGGGGAGGGACATCCCCAGCATTTT.

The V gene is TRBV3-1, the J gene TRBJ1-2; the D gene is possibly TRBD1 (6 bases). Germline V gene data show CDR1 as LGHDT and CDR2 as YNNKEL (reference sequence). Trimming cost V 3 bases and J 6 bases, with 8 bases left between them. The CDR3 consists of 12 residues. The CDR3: CASSQGANGYTF. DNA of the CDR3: TGTGCCAGCAGCCAGGGGGCCAATGGCTACACCTTC.

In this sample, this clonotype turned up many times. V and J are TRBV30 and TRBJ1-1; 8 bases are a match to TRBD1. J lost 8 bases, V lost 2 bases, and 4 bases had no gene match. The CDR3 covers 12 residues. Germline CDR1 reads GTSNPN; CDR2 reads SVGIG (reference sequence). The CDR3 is CAWSTRTGEAFF. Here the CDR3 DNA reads TGTGCCTGGAGTACGCGGACAGGGGAAGCTTTCTTT.

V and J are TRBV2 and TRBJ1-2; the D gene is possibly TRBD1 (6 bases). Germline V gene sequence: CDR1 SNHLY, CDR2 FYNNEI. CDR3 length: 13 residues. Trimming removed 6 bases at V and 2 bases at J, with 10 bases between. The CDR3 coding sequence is TGTGCCAGCAGGGCCGACAGGAACTATGGCTACACCTTC. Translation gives CASRADRNYGYTF.

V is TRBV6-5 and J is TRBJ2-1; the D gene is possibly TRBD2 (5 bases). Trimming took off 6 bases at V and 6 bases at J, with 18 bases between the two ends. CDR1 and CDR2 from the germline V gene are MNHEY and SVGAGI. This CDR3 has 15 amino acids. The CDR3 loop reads CASSYLANPGNEQFF. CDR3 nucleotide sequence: TGTGCCAGCAGCTACCTAGCCAACCCGGGCAATGAGCAGTTCTTC.

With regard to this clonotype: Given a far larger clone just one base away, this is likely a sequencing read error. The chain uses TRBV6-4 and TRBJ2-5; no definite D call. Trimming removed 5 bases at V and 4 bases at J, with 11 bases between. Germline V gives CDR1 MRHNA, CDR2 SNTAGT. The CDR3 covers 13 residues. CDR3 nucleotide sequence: TGTGCCAGCAGTAAGGAAAGTTCAGAGACCCAGTACTTC. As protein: CASSKESSETQYF.

CDR3 sequence: CASSQASIGGNTEAFF. The CDR3 coding sequence is TGCGCCAGCAGCCAAGCCTCGATTGGTGGGAACACTGAAGCTTTCTTT. This rearrangement joins TRBV4-1 to TRBJ1-1; D unresolved. The V end was cut by 1 base, the J end by 1 base, with 13 bases between. Germline-derived CDR1 and CDR2 are MGHRA and YSYEKL. The CDR3 totals 16 residues.

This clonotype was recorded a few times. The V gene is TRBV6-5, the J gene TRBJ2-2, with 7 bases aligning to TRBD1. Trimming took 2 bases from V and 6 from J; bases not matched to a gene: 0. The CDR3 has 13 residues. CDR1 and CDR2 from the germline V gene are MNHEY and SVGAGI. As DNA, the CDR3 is TGTGCCAGCAGTTACACAGGGGCCGGGGAGCTGTTTTTT. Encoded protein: CASSYTGAGELFF.